The 5 T cell receptor beta chains below were found in one sample sequenced in a study of T cell responses to AZD1222 COVID-19 vaccine. Assay used: immunoSEQ multiplex PCR; TCRdb lists only in-frame clones, some missing. The repertoire holds approximately 110,000 clones, with 88% as singletons. The specimen was peripheral blood, collected on day 0 of MenACWY control vaccination. The origin of the receptors is an adult in good health.

The rearrangement joins TRBV10-3 to TRBJ1-5, with TRBD1 as a possible D gene (5 bases). Germline V CDR1 and CDR2: ENHRY, SYGVKD. V was clipped by 2 bases and J by 7 bases, with 9 bases between them. This CDR3 is 13 amino acids long. CDR3 in amino acids: CAISEGRDQPQHF. The CDR3 DNA reads TGTGCCATCAGTGAGGGAAGGGACCAGCCCCAGCATTTT.

To note about this clone: This sample also contains other DNA sequences that code for the same CDR3. The chain is built from TRBV11-2 and TRBJ2-3; D might be TRBD2 (5 bases). The germline V gene has CDR1 SGHAT and CDR2 FQNNGV. Trimming took off 3 bases at V and 2 bases at J, with 9 bases between the two ends. The CDR3 is made up of 14 amino acids. Here the CDR3 reads CASSLEGLTDTQYF. The CDR3 DNA reads as TGTGCCAGCAGCTTGGAAGGACTCACAGATACGCAGTATTTT.

The J gene is TRBJ1-1, the V gene TRBV2, with D perhaps TRBD1 (5 bases). This CDR3 is built from 13 residues. V lost 5 bases, J lost 3 bases, and 10 bases lay in between. Germline V CDR1 and CDR2: SNHLY, FYNNEI. As DNA, the CDR3 is TGTGCCAGCAGTCGACCCAGGGACACTGAAGCTTTCTTT. This translates into CASSRPRDTEAFF.

This clone was found once. This rearrangement joins TRBV19 to TRBJ1-1, with 7 bases fitting TRBD1. Germline CDR1 is LNHDA and CDR2 is SQIVND (reference sequence). With V trimmed by 3 bases and J by 4 bases, 8 bases remained unmatched. The CDR3 has 15 residues. The CDR3 nucleotides are TGTGCCAGTAGTATCCCGACAGGGACGGGCACTGAAGCTTTCTTT. Its translation is CASSIPTGTGTEAFF.

The chain joins TRBV27 to TRBJ1-5; 10 bases align to TRBD1. V gave up 6 bases and J gave up 7 bases; unmatched junction bases: 12. The CDR3 consists of 16 residues. Germline V gives CDR1 MNHEY, CDR2 SMNVEV (reference sequence). The CDR3 sequence: CASRTTGGPRRQPQHF. DNA for the CDR3: TGTGCCAGCAGGACGACAGGGGGCCCCCGACGCCAGCCCCAGCATTTT.